This T cell receptor beta chain was sequenced during a study of tumour-infiltrating T cells in Burkitt lymphoma. The overall study: Repertoire clonality predicted overall and progression-free survival.

Libraries were prepared by immunoSEQ multiplex PCR; TCRdb keeps only in-frame clonotypes and omits some of them. In the table there are 900 to 950 clones, less than 95% of which are singletons. The CDR3 loop spans 14 amino acids. V gave up 4 bases and J gave up 0 bases, with 9 bases separating them. Germline V lookup: CDR1 SGHTA, CDR2 FQGTGA. This sequence was found in a human donor with diffuse large B-cell lymphoma. The chain uses TRBV7-3 and TRBJ1-1, with a tentative D call TRBD1 (5 bases). The specimen sequenced was tumor tissue. CDR3 DNA sequence: TGTGCCAGCAGCTCAGGGACGGTGAACACTGAAGCTTTCTTT. Its translation: CASSSGTVNTEAFF. The full variable domain, with the rest looked up from reference TRBV7-3 and TRBJ1-1, is GAGVSQTPSNKVTEKGKYVELRCDPISGHTALYWYRQSLGQGPEFLIYFQGTGAADDSGLPNDRFFAVRPEGSVSTLKIQRTERGDSAVYLCASSSGTVNTEAFFGQGTRLTVV.